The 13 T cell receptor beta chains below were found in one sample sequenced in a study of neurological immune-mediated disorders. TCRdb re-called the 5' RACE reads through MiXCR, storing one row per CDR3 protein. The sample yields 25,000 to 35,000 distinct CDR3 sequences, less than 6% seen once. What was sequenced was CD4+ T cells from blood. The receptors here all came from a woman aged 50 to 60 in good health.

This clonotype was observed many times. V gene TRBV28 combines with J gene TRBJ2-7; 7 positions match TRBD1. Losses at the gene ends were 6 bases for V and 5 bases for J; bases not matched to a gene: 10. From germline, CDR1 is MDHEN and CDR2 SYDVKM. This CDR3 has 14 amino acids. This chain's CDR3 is CASSPTSTGDEQYF. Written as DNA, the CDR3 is TGTGCCAGCAGCCCCACATCTACAGGGGACGAGCAGTACTTC.

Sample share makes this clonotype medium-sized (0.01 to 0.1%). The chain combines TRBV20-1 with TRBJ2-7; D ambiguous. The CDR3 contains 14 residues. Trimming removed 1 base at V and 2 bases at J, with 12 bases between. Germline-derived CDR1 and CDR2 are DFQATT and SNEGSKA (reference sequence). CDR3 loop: CSARGSSVTYEQYF. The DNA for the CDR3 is TGCAGTGCTAGAGGGTCGAGCGTTACCTACGAGCAGTACTTC.

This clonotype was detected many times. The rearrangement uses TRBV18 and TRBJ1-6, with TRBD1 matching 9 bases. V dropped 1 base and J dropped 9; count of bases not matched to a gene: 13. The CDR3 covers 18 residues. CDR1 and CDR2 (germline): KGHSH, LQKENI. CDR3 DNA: TGTGCCAGCTCACCACGGGAAACAGGGGGCGCTGGGAGTTCACCCCTCCACTTT. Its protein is CASSPRETGGAGSSPLHF.

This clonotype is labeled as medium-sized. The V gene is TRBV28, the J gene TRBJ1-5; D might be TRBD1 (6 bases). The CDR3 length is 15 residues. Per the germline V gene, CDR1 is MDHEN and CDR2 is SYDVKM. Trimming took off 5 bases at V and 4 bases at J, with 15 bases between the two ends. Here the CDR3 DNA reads TGTGCCAGCAGTGCAAGACAGGCCCGTAATCAGCCCCAGCATTTT. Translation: CASSARQARNQPQHF.

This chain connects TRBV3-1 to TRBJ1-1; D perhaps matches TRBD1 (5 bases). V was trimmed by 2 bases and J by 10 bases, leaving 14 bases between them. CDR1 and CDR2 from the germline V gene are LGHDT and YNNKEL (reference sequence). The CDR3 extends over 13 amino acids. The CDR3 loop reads CASSQTSGDGAFF. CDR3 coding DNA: TGTGCCAGCAGCCAAACGTCGGGGGACGGAGCTTTCTTT.

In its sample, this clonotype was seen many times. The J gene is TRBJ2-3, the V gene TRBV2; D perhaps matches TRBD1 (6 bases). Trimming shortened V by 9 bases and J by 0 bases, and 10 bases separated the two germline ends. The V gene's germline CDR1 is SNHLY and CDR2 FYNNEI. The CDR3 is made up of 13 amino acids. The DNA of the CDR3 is TGTGCCAGAGGACAGAAGAGCACAGATACGCAGTATTTT. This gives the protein CARGQKSTDTQYF.

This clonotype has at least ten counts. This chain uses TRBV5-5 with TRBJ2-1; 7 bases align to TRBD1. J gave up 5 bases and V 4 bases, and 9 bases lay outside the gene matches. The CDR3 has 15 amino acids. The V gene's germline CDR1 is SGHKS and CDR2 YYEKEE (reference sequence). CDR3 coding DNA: TGTGCCAGCAGCCCACGACAGGGTACTAACAATGAGCAGTTCTTC. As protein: CASSPRQGTNNEQFF.

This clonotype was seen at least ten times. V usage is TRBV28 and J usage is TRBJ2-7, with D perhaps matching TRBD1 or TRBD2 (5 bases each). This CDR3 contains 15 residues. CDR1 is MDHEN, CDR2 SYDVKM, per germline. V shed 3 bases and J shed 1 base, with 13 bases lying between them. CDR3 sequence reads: CASSLSGTPSYEQYF. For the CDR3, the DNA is TGTGCCAGCAGTTTGAGTGGGACCCCTTCCTACGAGCAGTACTTC.

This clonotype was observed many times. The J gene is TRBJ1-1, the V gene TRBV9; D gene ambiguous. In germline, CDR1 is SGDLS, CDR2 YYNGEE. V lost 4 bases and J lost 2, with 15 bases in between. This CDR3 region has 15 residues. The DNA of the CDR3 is TGTGCCAGCAGCCCGACCGGAGTCCTAAACACTGAAGCTTTCTTT. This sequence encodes CASSPTGVLNTEAFF. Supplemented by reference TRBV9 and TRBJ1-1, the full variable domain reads DSGVTQTPKHLITATGQRVTLRCSPRSGDLSVYWYQQSLDQGLQFLIQYYNGEERAKGNILERFSAQQFPDLHSELNLSSLELGDSALYFCASSPTGVLNTEAFFGQGTRLTVV.

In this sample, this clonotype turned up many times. The CDR3 loop reads CASSSTGVYEQYF. CDR3 DNA sequence: TGCGCCAGCAGCTCAACGGGGGTCTACGAGCAGTACTTC. V is TRBV5-1 and J is TRBJ2-7; D is possibly TRBD2 (6 bases). Germline V CDR1 and CDR2: SGHRS, YFSETQ. The CDR3 totals 13 residues. Trimming shortened V by 3 bases and J by 3 bases, and 10 bases separated the two germline ends. The variable domain in full, completed from reference TRBV5-1 and TRBJ2-7, reads KAGVTQTPRYLIKTRGQQVTLSCSPISGHRSVSWYQQTPGQGLQFLFEYFSETQRNKGNFPGRFSGRQFSNSRSEMNVSTLELGDSALYLCASSSTGVYEQYFGPGTRLTVT.

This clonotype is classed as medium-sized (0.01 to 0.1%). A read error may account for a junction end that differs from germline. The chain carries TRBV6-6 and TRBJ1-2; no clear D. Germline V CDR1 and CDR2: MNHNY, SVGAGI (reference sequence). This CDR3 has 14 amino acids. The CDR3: CATSRYSTNYGYTF. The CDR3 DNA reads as TGTGCCACCAGTCGATACAGCACTAACTATGGCTACACCTTC.

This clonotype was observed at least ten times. The CDR3 reads CSVELPGELFF. The DNA of the CDR3 is TGCAGCGTTGAATTACCCGGGGAGCTGTTTTTT. The V call is TRBV29-1, the J call TRBJ2-2, with D hard to call. The CDR3 runs to 11 residues. Germline V gene data show CDR1 as SQVTM and CDR2 as ANQGSEA. Trimming left V 2 bases short and J 6 bases short, with 4 bases between.

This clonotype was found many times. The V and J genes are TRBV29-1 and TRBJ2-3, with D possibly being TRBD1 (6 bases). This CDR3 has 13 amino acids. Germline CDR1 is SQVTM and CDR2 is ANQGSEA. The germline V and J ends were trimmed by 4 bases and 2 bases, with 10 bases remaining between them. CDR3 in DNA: TGCAGCGTTGGAGGGACACACACAGATACGCAGTATTTT. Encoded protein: CSVGGTHTDTQYF.